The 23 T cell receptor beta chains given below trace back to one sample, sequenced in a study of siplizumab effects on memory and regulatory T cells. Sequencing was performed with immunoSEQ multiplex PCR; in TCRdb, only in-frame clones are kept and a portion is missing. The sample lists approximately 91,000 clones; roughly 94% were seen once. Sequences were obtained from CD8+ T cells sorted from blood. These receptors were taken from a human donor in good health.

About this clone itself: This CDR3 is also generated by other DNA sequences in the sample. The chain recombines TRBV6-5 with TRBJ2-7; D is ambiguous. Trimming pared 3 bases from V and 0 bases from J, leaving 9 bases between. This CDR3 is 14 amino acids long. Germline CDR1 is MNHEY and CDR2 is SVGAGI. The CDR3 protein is CASSYSGSSYEQYF. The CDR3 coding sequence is TGTGCCAGCAGTTATAGTGGCAGCTCCTACGAGCAGTACTTC.

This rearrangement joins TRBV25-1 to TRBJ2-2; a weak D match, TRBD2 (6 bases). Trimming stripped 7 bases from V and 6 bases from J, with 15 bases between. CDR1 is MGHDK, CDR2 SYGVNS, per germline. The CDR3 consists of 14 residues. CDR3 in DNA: TGTGCCAGCATGGAGGGATGGGGAGCCGGGGAGCTGTTTTTT. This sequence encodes CASMEGWGAGELFF. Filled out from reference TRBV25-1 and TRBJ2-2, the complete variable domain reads EADIYQTPRYLVIGTGKKITLECSQTMGHDKMYWYQQDPGMELHLIHYSYGVNSTEKGDLSSESTVSRIRTEHFPLTLESARPSHTSQYLCASMEGWGAGELFFGEGSRLTVL.

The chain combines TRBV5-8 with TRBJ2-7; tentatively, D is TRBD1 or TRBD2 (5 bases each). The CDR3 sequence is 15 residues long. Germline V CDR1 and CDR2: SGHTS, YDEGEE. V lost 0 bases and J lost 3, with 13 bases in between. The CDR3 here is CASSLAYGTGYEQYF. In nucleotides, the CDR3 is TGTGCCAGCAGCTTGGCCTATGGGACCGGCTACGAGCAGTACTTC. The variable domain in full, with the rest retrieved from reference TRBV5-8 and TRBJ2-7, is EAGVTQSPTHLIKTRGQQATLRCSPISGHTSVYWYQQALGLGLQFLLWYDEGEERNRGNFPPRFSGRQFPNYSSELNVNALELEDSALYLCASSLAYGTGYEQYFGPGTRLTVT.

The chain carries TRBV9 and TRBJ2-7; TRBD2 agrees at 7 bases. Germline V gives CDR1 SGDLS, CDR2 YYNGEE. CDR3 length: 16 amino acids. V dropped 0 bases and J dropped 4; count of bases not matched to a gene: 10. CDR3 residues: CASSVAPLAEAYEQYF. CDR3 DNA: TGTGCCAGCAGCGTAGCCCCGCTAGCGGAAGCTTACGAGCAGTACTTC.

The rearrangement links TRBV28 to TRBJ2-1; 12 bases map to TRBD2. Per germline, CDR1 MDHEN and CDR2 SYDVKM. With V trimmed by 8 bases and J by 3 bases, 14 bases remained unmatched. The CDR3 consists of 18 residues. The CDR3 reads CASGRPGLAGPSYNEQFF. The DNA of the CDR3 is TGTGCCAGCGGCCGACCGGGACTAGCGGGCCCTAGCTACAATGAGCAGTTCTTC.

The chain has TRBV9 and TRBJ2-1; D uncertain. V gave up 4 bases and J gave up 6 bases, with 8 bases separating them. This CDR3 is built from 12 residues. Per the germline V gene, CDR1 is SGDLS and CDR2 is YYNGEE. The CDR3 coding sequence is TGTGCCAGCAGCCCCCGACCCAATGAGCAGTTCTTC. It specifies CASSPRPNEQFF.

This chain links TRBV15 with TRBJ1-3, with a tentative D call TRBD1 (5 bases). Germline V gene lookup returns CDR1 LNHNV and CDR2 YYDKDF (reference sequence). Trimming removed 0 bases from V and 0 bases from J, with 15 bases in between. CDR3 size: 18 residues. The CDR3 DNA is TGTGCCACCAGCAGAGATCTCTCAGGGCAGATCTCTGGAAACACCATATATTTT. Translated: CATSRDLSGQISGNTIYF. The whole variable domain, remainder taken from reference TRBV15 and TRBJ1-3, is DAMVIQNPRYQVTQFGKPVTLSCSQTLNHNVMYWYQQKSSQAPKLLFHYYDKDFNNEADTPDNFQSRRPNTSFCFLDIRSPGLGDTAMYLCATSRDLSGQISGNTIYFGEGSWLTVV.

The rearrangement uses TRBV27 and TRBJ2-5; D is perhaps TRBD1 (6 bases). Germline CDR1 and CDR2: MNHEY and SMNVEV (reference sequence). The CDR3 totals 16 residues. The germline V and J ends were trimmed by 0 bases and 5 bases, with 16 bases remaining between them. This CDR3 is CASSLSGQGRRETQYF. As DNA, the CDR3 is TGTGCCAGCAGTTTATCGGGCCAGGGGCGCCGTGAGACCCAGTACTTC.

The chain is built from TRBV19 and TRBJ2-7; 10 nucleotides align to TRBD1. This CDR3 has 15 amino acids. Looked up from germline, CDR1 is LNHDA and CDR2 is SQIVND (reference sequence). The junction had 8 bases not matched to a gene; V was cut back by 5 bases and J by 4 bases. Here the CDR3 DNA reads TGTGCCAGTAGTCCTACCGGGACAGGGGTATACGAGCAGTACTTC. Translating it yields CASSPTGTGVYEQYF.

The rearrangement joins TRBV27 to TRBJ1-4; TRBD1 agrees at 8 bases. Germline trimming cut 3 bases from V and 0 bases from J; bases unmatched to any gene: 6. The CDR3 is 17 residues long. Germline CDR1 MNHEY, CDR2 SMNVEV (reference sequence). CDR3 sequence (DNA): TGTGCCAGCAGTTTGACAGGGGAGGTGGCAACTAATGAAAAACTGTTTTTT. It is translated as CASSLTGEVATNEKLFF.

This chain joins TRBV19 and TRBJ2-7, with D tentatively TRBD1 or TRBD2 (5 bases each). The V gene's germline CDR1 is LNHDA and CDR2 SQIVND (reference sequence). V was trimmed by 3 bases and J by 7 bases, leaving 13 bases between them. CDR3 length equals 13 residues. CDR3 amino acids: CASSMGQGVEQYF. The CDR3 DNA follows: TGTGCCAGTAGTATGGGGCAGGGAGTGGAGCAGTACTTC. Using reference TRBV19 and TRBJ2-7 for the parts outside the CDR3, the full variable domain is DGGITQSPKYLFRKEGQNVTLSCEQNLNHDAMYWYRQDPGQGLRLIYYSQIVNDFQKGDIAEGYSVSREKKESFPLTVTSAQKNPTAFYLCASSMGQGVEQYFGPGTRLTVT.

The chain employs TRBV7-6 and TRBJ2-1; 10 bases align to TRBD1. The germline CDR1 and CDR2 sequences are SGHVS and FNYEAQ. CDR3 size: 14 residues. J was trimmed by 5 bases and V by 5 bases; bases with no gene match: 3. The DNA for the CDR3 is TGTGCCAGCAGCGGGGACAGGGGTCACAATGAGCAGTTCTTC. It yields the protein CASSGDRGHNEQFF.

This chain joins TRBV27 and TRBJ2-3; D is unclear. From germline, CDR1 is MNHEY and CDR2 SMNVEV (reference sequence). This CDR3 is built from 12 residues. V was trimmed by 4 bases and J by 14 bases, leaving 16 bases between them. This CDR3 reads CASSSVQTQPYF. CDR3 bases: TGTGCCAGCAGTTCCGTACAAACACAACCGTATTTT.

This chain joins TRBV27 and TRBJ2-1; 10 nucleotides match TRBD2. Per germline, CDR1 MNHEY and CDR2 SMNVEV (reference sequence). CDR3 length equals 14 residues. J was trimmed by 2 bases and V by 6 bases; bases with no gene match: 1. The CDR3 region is CASRLAGTYNEQFF. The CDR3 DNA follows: TGTGCCAGCAGACTAGCGGGGACCTACAATGAGCAGTTCTTC.

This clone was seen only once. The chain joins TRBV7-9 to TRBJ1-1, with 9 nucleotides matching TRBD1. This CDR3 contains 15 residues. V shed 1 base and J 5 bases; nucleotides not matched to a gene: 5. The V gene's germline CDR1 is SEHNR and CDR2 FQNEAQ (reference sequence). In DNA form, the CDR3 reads TGTGCCAGCAGCTTAGGACAGGGGGTCGCTACTGAAGCTTTCTTT. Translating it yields CASSLGQGVATEAFF.

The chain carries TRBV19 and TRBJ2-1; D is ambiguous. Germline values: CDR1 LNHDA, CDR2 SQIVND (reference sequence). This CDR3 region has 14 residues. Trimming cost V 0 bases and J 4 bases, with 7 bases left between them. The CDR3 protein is CASSIDRPYNEQFF. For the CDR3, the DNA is TGTGCCAGTAGTATAGATCGCCCGTACAATGAGCAGTTCTTC. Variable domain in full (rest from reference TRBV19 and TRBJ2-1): DGGITQSPKYLFRKEGQNVTLSCEQNLNHDAMYWYRQDPGQGLRLIYYSQIVNDFQKGDIAEGYSVSREKKESFPLTVTSAQKNPTAFYLCASSIDRPYNEQFFGPGTRLTVL.

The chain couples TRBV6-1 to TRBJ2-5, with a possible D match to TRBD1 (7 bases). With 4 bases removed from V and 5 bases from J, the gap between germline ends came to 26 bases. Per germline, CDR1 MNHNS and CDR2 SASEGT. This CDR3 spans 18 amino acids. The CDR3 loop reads CASSVGAGGGPVGETQYF. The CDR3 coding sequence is TGTGCCAGCAGTGTCGGGGCAGGGGGAGGCCCAGTCGGGGAGACCCAGTACTTC.

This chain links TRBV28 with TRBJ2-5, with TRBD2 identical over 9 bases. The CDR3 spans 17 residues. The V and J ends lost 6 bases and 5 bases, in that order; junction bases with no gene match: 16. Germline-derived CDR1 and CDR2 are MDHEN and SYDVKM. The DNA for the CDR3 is TGTGCCAGCAGCAATCTTCGCGGGGGGGCTAGCGAGGAGACCCAGTACTTC. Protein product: CASSNLRGGASEETQYF.

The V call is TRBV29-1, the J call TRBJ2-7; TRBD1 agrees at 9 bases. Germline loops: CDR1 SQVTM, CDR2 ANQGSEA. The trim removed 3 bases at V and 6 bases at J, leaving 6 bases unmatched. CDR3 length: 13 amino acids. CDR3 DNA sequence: TGCAGCGTTGAGGACAGGGGCGTCGGCGAGCAGTACTTC. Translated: CSVEDRGVGEQYF.

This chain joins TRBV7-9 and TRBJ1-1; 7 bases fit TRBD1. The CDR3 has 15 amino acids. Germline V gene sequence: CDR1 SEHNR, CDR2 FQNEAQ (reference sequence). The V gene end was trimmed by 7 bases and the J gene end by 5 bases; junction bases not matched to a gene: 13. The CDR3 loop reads CASNLGYRGATEAFF. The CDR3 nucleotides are TGTGCCAGCAATTTGGGGTACAGGGGAGCGACTGAAGCTTTCTTT. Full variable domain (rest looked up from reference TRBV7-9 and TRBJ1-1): DTGVSQNPRHKITKRGQNVTFRCDPISEHNRLYWYRQTLGQGPEFLTYFQNEAQLEKSRLLSDRFSAERPKGSFSTLEIQRTEQGDSAMYLCASNLGYRGATEAFFGQGTRLTVV.

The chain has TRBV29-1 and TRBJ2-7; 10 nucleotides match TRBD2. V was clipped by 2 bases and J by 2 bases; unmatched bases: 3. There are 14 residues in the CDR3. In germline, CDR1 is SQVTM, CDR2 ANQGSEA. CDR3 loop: CSVEWTSGTYEQYF. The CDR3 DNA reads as TGCAGCGTTGAATGGACTAGCGGAACCTACGAGCAGTACTTC.

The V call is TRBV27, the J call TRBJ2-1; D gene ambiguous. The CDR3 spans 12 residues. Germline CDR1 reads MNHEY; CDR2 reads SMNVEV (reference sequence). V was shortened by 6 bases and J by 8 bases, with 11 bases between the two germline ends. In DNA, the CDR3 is TGTGCCAGCAGGGGGTTTACCGATGAGCAGTTCTTC. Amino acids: CASRGFTDEQFF.

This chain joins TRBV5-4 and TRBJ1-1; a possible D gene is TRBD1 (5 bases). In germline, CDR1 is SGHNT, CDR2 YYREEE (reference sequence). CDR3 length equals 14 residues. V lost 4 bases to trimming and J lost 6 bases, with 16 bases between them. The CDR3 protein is CASSGTGVGAEAFF. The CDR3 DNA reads TGTGCCAGCAGCGGGACGGGTGTTGGCGCTGAAGCTTTCTTT. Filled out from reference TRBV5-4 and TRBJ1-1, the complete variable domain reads ETGVTQSPTHLIKTRGQQVTLRCSSQSGHNTVSWYQQALGQGPQFIFQYYREEENGRGNFPPRFSGLQFPNYSSELNVNALELDDSALYLCASSGTGVGAEAFFGQGTRLTVV.